What follows are 7 T cell receptor beta chains derived from one specimen sequenced in a study of neurological immune-mediated disorders. TCRdb passed the 5' RACE reads through MiXCR, listing each CDR3 protein once. The table records roughly 60,000 distinct CDR3 sequences, approximately 10% of them present only once. The sample was PBMCs. These receptors were taken from a man aged 55 to 69 in good health.

The chain links TRBV3-1 to TRBJ2-3; 7 bases match TRBD2. With V trimmed by 1 base and J by 6 bases, 4 bases remained unmatched. The length of the CDR3 is 14 residues. CDR1 is LGHDT and CDR2 is YNNKEL in the germline V gene (reference sequence). The CDR3 region has the DNA TGTGCCAGCAGCCAAGTGATTAGCGGGGATACGCAGTATTTT. Its protein is CASSQVISGDTQYF.

The chain links TRBV20-1 to TRBJ1-2, with D unclear. This CDR3 region has 13 residues. V gave up 6 bases and J gave up 2 bases, with 13 bases separating them. Germline V gene sequence: CDR1 DFQATT, CDR2 SNEGSKA (reference sequence). As DNA, the CDR3 is TGCAGTGCCAAGGACCCGTTCAACTATGGCTACACCTTC. Protein sequence: CSAKDPFNYGYTF.

There are many counts of this clonotype. The chain couples TRBV20-1 to TRBJ1-2, with TRBD1 matching 7 bases. The trim removed 1 base at V and 7 bases at J, leaving 12 bases unmatched. The germline V gene encodes CDR1 DFQATT and CDR2 SNEGSKA (reference sequence). The CDR3 totals 15 residues. CDR3 amino acids: CSARVPRQGSFGYTF. The CDR3, as DNA: TGCAGTGCTAGAGTACCCCGACAGGGTAGTTTTGGCTACACCTTC.

This clonotype was observed at least ten times. The chain has TRBV3-1 and TRBJ2-7; no clear D. Germline CDR1 is LGHDT and CDR2 is YNNKEL (reference sequence). Trimming pared 5 bases from V and 6 bases from J, leaving 11 bases between. This CDR3 is built from 12 residues. The CDR3 nucleotides are TGTGCCAGCAGCTTTCGGCCCGGCGAGCAGTACTTC. This gives the protein CASSFRPGEQYF.

This clonotype has ten or more counts. This chain uses TRBV27 with TRBJ2-7; 7 bases align to TRBD1. The trim removed 5 bases at V and 1 base at J, leaving 8 bases unmatched. Germline V gene lookup returns CDR1 MNHEY and CDR2 SMNVEV (reference sequence). This CDR3 is built from 15 residues. CDR3 nucleotides: TGTGCCAGCAGTCTTCGACAGGGTGGATCCTACGAGCAGTACTTC. Its translation is CASSLRQGGSYEQYF.

This clonotype appeared many times. V gene TRBV5-5 combines with J gene TRBJ1-1; D might be TRBD1 (5 bases). The germline V and J ends were trimmed by 7 bases and 5 bases, with 21 bases remaining between them. This CDR3 has 15 residues. From germline, CDR1 is SGHKS and CDR2 YYEKEE (reference sequence). DNA for the CDR3: TGTGCCAGCGGAGCTGTGGGGGGAAGGAGAACTGAAGCTTTCTTT. Amino acids: CASGAVGGRRTEAFF.

This clonotype occurred many times. This chain uses TRBV5-6 with TRBJ2-7; D may correspond to TRBD1 or TRBD2 (5 bases each). Germline loops: CDR1 SGHDT, CDR2 YYEEEE. This CDR3 contains 14 residues. Between the trimmed V and J ends, which lost 4 bases and 2 bases, there was a span of 13 bases. The CDR3 region is CASSQVGATYEQYF. DNA for the CDR3: TGTGCCAGCAGCCAAGTCGGGGCGACCTACGAGCAGTACTTC.